The 9 T cell receptor beta chains below come from one sample, sequenced in a study of T cells in narcolepsy. The data were produced by immunoSEQ multiplex PCR, yet TCRdb's version contains in-frame clones alone and is incomplete. The data show some 29,000 clones, around 87% seen once. Sample: memory (CD45RA-) CD4+ T cells from blood. All receptors come from a human donor in good health.

The chain combines TRBV10-3 with TRBJ1-1; maybe TRBD1 (6 bases). Trimming pared 6 bases from V and 0 bases from J, leaving 17 bases between. The length of the CDR3 is 16 residues. Per the germline V gene, CDR1 is ENHRY and CDR2 is SYGVKD. CDR3 bases: TGTGCCATCAGGAATACACAGGGAATCATGAACACTGAAGCTTTCTTT. Translating it yields CAIRNTQGIMNTEAFF.

The chain is built from TRBV6-5 and TRBJ1-3; D is undetermined. There are 14 residues in the CDR3. Germline-derived CDR1 and CDR2 are MNHEY and SVGAGI. V was shortened by 8 bases and J by 0 bases, with 11 bases between the two germline ends. The CDR3 protein is CASGTRNSGNTIYF. The CDR3 coding sequence is TGTGCCAGCGGAACACGAAACTCTGGAAACACCATATATTTT.

This rearrangement joins TRBV10-3 to TRBJ2-7, with 11 nucleotides matching TRBD1. The CDR3 runs to 14 residues. Germline CDR1 reads ENHRY; CDR2 reads SYGVKD. V trimming: 5 bases; J trimming: 7 bases; junction bases outside the gene matches: 7. The CDR3 DNA reads TGTGCCATCAGTTCGGACAGGGGGCTAGGGGAGCAGTACTTC. It translates to CAISSDRGLGEQYF.

This CDR3 is CASSPTGGGRFNEQFF. In nucleotides, the CDR3 is TGTGCCAGCAGCCCTACCGGGGGGGGCCGGTTCAATGAGCAGTTCTTC. The rearrangement links TRBV9 to TRBJ2-1, with 8 bases aligning to TRBD2. Germline trimming cut 4 bases from V and 6 bases from J; bases unmatched to any gene: 12. Germline lookup yields CDR1 SGDLS and CDR2 YYNGEE. The CDR3 length is 16 residues.

CDR3 sequence: CAIRSDREWNGYTF. CDR3 bases: TGTGCCATCAGGAGCGACAGGGAATGGAATGGCTACACCTTC. The genes are TRBV10-3 and TRBJ1-2; 7 bases fit TRBD1. CDR3 length: 14 amino acids. Losses at the gene ends were 6 bases for V and 6 bases for J; bases not matched to a gene: 10. Germline CDR1 is ENHRY and CDR2 is SYGVKD.

This sequence joins TRBV6-5 and TRBJ2-7; 7 bases map to TRBD1. The junction had 7 bases not matched to a gene; V was cut back by 2 bases and J by 3 bases. The CDR3 sequence is 15 residues long. Germline-derived CDR1 and CDR2 are MNHEY and SVGAGI. The CDR3 sequence is CASSYPRQGGYEQYF. The CDR3 nucleotides read TGTGCCAGCAGTTACCCTCGACAGGGTGGCTACGAGCAGTACTTC.

The chain recombines TRBV11-1 with TRBJ1-1; 9 bases are a match to TRBD1. Germline CDR1 and CDR2: SGHAT and FQDESV (reference sequence). V trimming: 2 bases; J trimming: 4 bases; junction bases outside the gene matches: 5. This CDR3 is 15 amino acids long. The CDR3 sequence: CASSLRNRGPTEAFF. As DNA, the CDR3 is TGTGCCAGCAGCTTAAGGAACAGGGGGCCCACTGAAGCTTTCTTT. Drawing the rest from reference TRBV11-1 and TRBJ1-1, the complete variable domain is EAEVAQSPRYKITEKSQAVAFWCDPISGHATLYWYRQILGQGPELLVQFQDESVVDDSQLPKDRFSAERLKGVDSTLKIQPAELGDSAMYLCASSLRNRGPTEAFFGQGTRLTVV.

The V gene is TRBV28, the J gene TRBJ2-5, with 12 bases that match TRBD2. This CDR3 contains 16 residues. The germline gives CDR1 MDHEN, CDR2 SYDVKM. J was trimmed by 9 bases and V by 3 bases; bases with no gene match: 11. CDR3 protein: CASSFKLAGGREAQYF. CDR3 in DNA: TGTGCCAGCAGTTTTAAGCTAGCGGGAGGGCGGGAGGCCCAGTACTTC.

The chain joins TRBV19 to TRBJ2-3, with D hard to call. V shed 7 bases and J shed 3 bases, with 11 bases lying between them. The CDR3 consists of 13 residues. The germline gives CDR1 LNHDA, CDR2 SQIVND (reference sequence). CDR3 nucleotide sequence: TGTGCCAGTACAATGGGGTCAACAGATACGCAGTATTTT. Protein sequence: CASTMGSTDTQYF. Supplemented by reference TRBV19 and TRBJ2-3, the full variable domain reads DGGITQSPKYLFRKEGQNVTLSCEQNLNHDAMYWYRQDPGQGLRLIYYSQIVNDFQKGDIAEGYSVSREKKESFPLTVTSAQKNPTAFYLCASTMGSTDTQYFGPGTRLTVL.